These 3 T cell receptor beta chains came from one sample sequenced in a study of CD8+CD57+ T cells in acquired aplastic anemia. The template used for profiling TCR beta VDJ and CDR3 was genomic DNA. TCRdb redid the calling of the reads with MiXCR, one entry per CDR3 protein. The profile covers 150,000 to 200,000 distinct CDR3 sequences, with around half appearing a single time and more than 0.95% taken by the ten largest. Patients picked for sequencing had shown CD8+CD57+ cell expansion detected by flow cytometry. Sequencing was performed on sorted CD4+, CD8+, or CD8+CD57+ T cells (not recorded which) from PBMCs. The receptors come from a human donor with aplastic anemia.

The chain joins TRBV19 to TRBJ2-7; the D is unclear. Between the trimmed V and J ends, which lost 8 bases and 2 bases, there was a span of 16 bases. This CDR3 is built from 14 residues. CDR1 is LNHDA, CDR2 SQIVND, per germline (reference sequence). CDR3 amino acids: CASHTRRPTYEQYF. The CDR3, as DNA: TGTGCCAGTCATACAAGGAGACCGACCTACGAGCAGTACTTC.

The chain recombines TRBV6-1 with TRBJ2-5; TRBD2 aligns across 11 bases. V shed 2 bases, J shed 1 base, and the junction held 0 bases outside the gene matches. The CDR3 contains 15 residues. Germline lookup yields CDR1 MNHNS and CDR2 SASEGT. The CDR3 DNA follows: TGTGCCAGCAGTGAAACTAGCGGGAGCCAAGAGACCCAGTACTTC. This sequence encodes CASSETSGSQETQYF.

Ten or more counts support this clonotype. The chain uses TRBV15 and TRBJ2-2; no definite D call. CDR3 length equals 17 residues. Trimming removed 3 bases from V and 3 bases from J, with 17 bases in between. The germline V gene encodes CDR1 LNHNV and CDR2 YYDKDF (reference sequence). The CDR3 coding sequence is TGTGCCACCAGCAGCTGGGCCCCCAGGTCCTACACCGGGGAGCTGTTTTTT. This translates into CATSSWAPRSYTGELFF. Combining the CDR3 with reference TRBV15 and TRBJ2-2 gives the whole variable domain DAMVIQNPRYQVTQFGKPVTLSCSQTLNHNVMYWYQQKSSQAPKLLFHYYDKDFNNEADTPDNFQSRRPNTSFCFLDIRSPGLGDTAMYLCATSSWAPRSYTGELFFGEGSRLTVL.